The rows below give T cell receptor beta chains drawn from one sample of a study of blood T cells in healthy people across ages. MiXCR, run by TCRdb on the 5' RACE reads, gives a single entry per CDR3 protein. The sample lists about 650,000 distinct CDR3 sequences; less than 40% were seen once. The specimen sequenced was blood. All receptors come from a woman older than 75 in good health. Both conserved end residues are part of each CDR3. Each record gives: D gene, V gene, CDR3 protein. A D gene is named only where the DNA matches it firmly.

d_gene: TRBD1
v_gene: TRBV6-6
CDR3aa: CASSYSTGTTSPLHF

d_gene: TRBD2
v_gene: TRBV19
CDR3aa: CASSIGGGYNEQFF

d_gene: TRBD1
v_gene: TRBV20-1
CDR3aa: CSASRDRGYNEQFF

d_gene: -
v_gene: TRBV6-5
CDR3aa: CASSYPGSPKKEAFF

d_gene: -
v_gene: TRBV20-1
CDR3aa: CSAKTGSGNQPQHF

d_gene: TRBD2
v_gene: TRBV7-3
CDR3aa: CASSLELAGVREQFF

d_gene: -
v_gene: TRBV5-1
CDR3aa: CASSLNRRASTDTQYF

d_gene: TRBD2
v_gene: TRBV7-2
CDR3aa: CASSSQLAGNTGELFF

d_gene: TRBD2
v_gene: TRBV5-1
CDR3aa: CASSRRGGYETQYF

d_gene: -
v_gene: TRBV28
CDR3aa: CASSREDQDQETQYF

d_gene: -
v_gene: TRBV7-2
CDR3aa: CASSLDPGSSYEQYF

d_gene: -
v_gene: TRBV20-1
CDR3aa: CSARDMVGTGTEAFF

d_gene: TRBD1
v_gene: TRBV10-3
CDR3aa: CAIRGDGTGDNQPQHF

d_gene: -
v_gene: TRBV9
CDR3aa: CASSRAGSITNEKRFF

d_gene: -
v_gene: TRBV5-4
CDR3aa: CASSTRGNYGYTF

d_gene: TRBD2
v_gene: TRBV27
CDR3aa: CASHSKIFGTTHFDEQFF

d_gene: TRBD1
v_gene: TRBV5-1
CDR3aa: CASSLGTGWNSPLHF

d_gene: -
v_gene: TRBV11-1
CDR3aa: CASSLSGRATDTQYF

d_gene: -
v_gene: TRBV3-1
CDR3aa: CASSQGRSYNEQFF

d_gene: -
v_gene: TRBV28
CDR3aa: CASSSRPYPYEQYF

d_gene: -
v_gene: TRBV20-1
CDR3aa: CSARGRTGKGTEQYF

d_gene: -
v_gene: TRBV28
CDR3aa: CASSTAGGDYGYTF

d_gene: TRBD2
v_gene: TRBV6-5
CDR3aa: CASGGVQARRSEQYF

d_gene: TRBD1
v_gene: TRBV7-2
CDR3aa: CASSQDRANYGYTF

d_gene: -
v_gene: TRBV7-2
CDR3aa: CASSLSLETQYF

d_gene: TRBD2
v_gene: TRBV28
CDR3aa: CASRTRTSGVSNEQYF

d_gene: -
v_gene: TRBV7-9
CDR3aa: CASSGGRSYEQYF

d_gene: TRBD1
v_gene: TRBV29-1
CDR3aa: CSVPSQTGPNEQYF

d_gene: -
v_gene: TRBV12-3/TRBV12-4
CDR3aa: CASSLDGRQGTQYF

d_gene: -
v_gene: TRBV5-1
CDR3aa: CASSFRRETQYF

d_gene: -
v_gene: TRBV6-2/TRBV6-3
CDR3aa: CASSDTRSYEQYF

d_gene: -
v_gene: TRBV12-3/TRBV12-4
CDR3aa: CASRPPLNTETFF

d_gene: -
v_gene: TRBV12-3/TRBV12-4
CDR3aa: CASSLGPNRELFF

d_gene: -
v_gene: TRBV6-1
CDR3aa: CASSDSHLSNQPQHF

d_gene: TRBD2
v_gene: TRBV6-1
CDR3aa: CASTTLGLAGALGIQAGELFF

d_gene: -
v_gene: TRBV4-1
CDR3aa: CASSQGADYTGERFF

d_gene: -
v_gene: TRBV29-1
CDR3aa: CSVDPGSGYTF

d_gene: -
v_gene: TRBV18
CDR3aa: CASSPLVQGLEYGYTF

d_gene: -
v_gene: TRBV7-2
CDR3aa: CASSLTVAPDTQYF

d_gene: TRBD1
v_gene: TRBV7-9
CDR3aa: CASSRDRGSNTGELFF

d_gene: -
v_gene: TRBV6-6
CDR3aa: CATSSDGEKLFF

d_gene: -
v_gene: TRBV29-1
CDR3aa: CSVGPWPTGETQYF

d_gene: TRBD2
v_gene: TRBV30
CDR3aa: CAWAVLAGRTGELFF

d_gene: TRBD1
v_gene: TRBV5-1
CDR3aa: CASSLVATGNGEQYF

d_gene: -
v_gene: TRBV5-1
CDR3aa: CASSGETRVGVETQYF

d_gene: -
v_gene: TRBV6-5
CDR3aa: CASVRLVGAYEQYF

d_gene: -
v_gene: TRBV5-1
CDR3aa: CASSWQGSAGYNEQFF

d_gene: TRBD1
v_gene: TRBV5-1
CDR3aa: CASSSKQGFIAGELFF

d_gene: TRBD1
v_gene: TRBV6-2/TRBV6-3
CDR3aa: CASSSDRGAKNIQYF

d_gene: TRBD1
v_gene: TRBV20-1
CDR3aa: CSARAKARGYEQYF

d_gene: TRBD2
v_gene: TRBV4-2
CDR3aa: CASSPGGLAGGRYEQYF

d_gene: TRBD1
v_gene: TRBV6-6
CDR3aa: CASSPDRGDQPQHF

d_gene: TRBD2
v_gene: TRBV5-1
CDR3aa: CASSVTSGGANEQYF

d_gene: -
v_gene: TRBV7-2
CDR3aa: CASSSRRQGRNSEAFF

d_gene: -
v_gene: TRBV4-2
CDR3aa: CASSQVGLTVDTQYF

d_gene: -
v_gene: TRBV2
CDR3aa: CASSAAGNYGYTF

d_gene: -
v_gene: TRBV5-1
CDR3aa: CASSLTGAVSYEQYF

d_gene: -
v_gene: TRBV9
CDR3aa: CASSDNRDLEGANVLTF

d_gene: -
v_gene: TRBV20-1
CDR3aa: CSARDLSGGLGVREKLFF